The present entry profiles one T cell receptor (beta chain) with its context. Regions amplified from RNA transcripts were the TCR beta CDR3 regions. RT-PCR in the first round (using the HTBI primer set) targeted the TCR CDR3. MiXCR, applied by TCRdb to the multiplex PCR reads, yields one record per CDR3 protein. The profile covers about 840,000 distinct CDR3 sequences, with over 35% appearing a single time and about 8.9% taken by the ten largest. The data are from a study of T cells in Graves' hyperthyroidism and ophthalmopathy. The CDR3 is made up of 13 amino acids. Germline V gene sequence: CDR1 SGHAT, CDR2 FQNNGV. Trimming left V 5 bases short and J 6 bases short, with 13 bases between.

The sequencing sample was made of blood. The sequence was collected from a man younger than 30 with Graves' hyperthyroidism. The genes are TRBV11-2 and TRBJ1-2; tentative D call: TRBD1 (6 bases). Here the CDR3 DNA reads TGTGCCAGCAGCGGGGGCACAGGGAATGGCTACACCTTC. This encodes CASSGGTGNGYTF. The full variable domain, rest sourced from reference TRBV11-2 and TRBJ1-2, is EAGVAQSPRYKIIEKRQSVAFWCNPISGHATLYWYQQILGQGPKLLIQFQNNGVVDDSQLPKDRFSAERLKGVDSTLKIQPAKLEDSAVYLCASSGGTGNGYTFGSGTRLTVV.